This T cell receptor beta chain was recorded in a study of blood T cell repertoires in COVID-19. Study details: The study drew acute and convalescent COVID-19 samples from the United States, Italy and Spain. The analysed material was cDNA or gDNA that came from T cells, B-cell-depleted T cells, or PBMCs.

This clone showed up just once. The CDR3 is made up of 15 amino acids. Trimming shortened V by 4 bases and J by 1 base, and 13 bases separated the two germline ends. Germline CDR1 and CDR2: SGHTA and FQGNSA. Authors' analysis steps: Reference gene primer amplification gave nucleated cell count estimates. TCRdb's copy holds only in-frame clones and misses some; the assay was immunoSEQ multiplex PCR. V, J and clone size reflect that table, while D and trimming were determined from the DNA. Of about 290,000 clones listed, 85% are singletons. The genes are TRBV7-2 and TRBJ2-5, with a possible D match to TRBD2 (6 bases). The receptor was isolated from a woman between 50 and 59 years old with active or convalescent COVID-19. Input material: peripheral blood. The CDR3, as DNA: TGTGCCAGCAGCTCCGACCGGGACTCCCAAGAGACCCAGTACTTC. This codes for CASSSDRDSQETQYF. Full variable domain (missing parts from reference TRBV7-2 and TRBJ2-5): GAGVSQSPSNKVTEKGKDVELRCDPISGHTALYWYRQSLGQGLEFLIYFQGNSAPDKSGLPSDRFSAERTGGSVSTLTIQRTQQEDSAVYLCASSSDRDSQETQYFGPGTRLLVL.